This paragraph covers one T cell receptor (beta chain) sequence. This sample is part of a study of Ad26.COV2.S vaccination and SARS-CoV-2 variants. Trimming removed 4 bases at V and 0 bases at J, with 17 bases between. This CDR3 is 16 amino acids long. Germline V lookup: CDR1 SGDLS, CDR2 YYNGEE. Produced via immunoSEQ multiplex PCR; TCRdb's table is partial and in-frame only. In the table there are more than 120,000 clones, 75% to 90% of which are singletons. This specimen was peripheral blood, taken after recovery from COVID-19. The chain combines TRBV9 with TRBJ2-7; possibly TRBD1 for D (6 bases). The sequence was obtained from a human donor who had recovered from COVID-19. The CDR3 nucleotides read TGTGCCAGCAGCACAGGTACGACAGGAAGCTCCTACGAGCAGTACTTC. Translated: CASSTGTTGSSYEQYF.